The next 27 T cell receptor beta chains were all read from a single sample in a study of a mutant IDH1 vaccine in newly diagnosed glioma. Clones were read by immunoSEQ multiplex PCR, and TCRdb kept only the in-frame ones, dropping some. Of 110,000 or so clones listed, 90% were seen once; the top ten hold 0.6% to 0.75%. The antigens of these receptors remain unknown. The time point denotes: week 11, during vaccination. All doses held 300 ug of mutant IDH1 20-mer peptide, with topical imiquimod. The starting material was PBMCs, obtained from a glioma patient whose treatment included an IDH1 peptide vaccine. The origin of the receptors is a woman aged 45 to 65 with glioma.

The chain links TRBV2 to TRBJ2-7; TRBD2 agrees at 7 bases. The CDR3 covers 14 residues. Germline assignment: CDR1 SNHLY and CDR2 FYNNEI. The V gene end was trimmed by 5 bases and the J gene end by 5 bases; junction bases not matched to a gene: 9. The CDR3 bases are TGTGCCAGCAGTCGAGGGGAGGGCCCCCACGAGCAGTACTTC. The encoded protein is CASSRGEGPHEQYF.

This clone was recorded once. The chain is built from TRBV6-5 and TRBJ2-2; D possibly corresponds to TRBD1 (6 bases). The V and J ends lost 2 bases and 7 bases respectively, with 11 bases between them. CDR3 length: 14 residues. Germline values: CDR1 MNHEY, CDR2 SVGAGI. CDR3 amino acids: CASSYRQGNGELFF. For the CDR3, the DNA is TGTGCCAGCAGTTACCGGCAGGGGAACGGGGAGCTGTTTTTT.

This chain connects TRBV25-1 to TRBJ1-1, with no clear D. Germline lookup yields CDR1 MGHDK and CDR2 SYGVNS. V was shortened by 4 bases and J by 6 bases, with 15 bases between the two germline ends. This CDR3 contains 14 residues. Here the CDR3 reads CASSVMESRAEAFF. The CDR3 DNA reads as TGTGCCAGCAGTGTAATGGAAAGCCGGGCTGAAGCTTTCTTT.

The rearrangement joins TRBV30 to TRBJ1-1; TRBD1 might be the D (6 bases). The germline V gene has CDR1 GTSNPN and CDR2 SVGIG (reference sequence). Trimming stripped 4 bases from V and 0 bases from J, with 24 bases between. CDR3 length equals 18 residues. The CDR3 protein is CAWTKTVTGVWMNTEAFF. DNA of the CDR3: TGTGCCTGGACCAAAACCGTGACAGGCGTCTGGATGAACACTGAAGCTTTCTTT.

The chain has TRBV28 and TRBJ2-7, with 8 nucleotides matching TRBD2. CDR1 and CDR2 (germline): MDHEN, SYDVKM. CDR3 length equals 13 residues. J gave up 3 bases and V 10 bases, and 8 bases lay outside the gene matches. The CDR3 here is CATRGTSNYEQYF. The CDR3 bases are TGTGCCACCCGGGGGACTAGTAACTACGAGCAGTACTTC. The whole variable domain, remainder taken from reference TRBV28 and TRBJ2-7, is DVKVTQSSRYLVKRTGEKVFLECVQDMDHENMFWYRQDPGLGLRLIYFSYDVKMKEKGDIPEGYSVSREKKERFSLILESASTNQTSMYLCATRGTSNYEQYFGPGTRLTVT.

V gene TRBV5-1 combines with J gene TRBJ2-2, with 14 bases identical to TRBD2. Germline V gives CDR1 SGHRS, CDR2 YFSETQ. CDR3 length: 16 amino acids. V lost 0 bases to trimming and J lost 7 bases; unmatched junction nucleotides: 2. This chain's CDR3 is CASSLGTSGRIGELFF. CDR3 sequence (DNA): TGCGCCAGCAGCTTGGGGACTAGCGGGAGGATCGGGGAGCTGTTTTTT.

This clone was observed a single time. This chain joins TRBV28 and TRBJ1-3; D is uncertain. The CDR3 runs to 16 residues. The germline gives CDR1 MDHEN, CDR2 SYDVKM. V gave up 3 bases and J gave up 0 bases, with 12 bases separating them. CDR3 in amino acids: CASSLYLVYSGNTIYF. Here the CDR3 DNA reads TGTGCCAGCAGTTTGTACTTGGTGTACTCTGGAAACACCATATATTTT.

The chain links TRBV7-9 to TRBJ1-5; D gene unclear. CDR1 SEHNR and CDR2 FQNEAQ come from the germline V gene (reference sequence). V was cut by 4 bases and J by 0 bases, with 22 bases left in between. The length of the CDR3 is 19 residues. The CDR3 DNA reads TGTGCCAGCAGCTCCGATTTAGATGGTCGTCCGATTAGCAATCAGCCCCAGCATTTT. This gives the protein CASSSDLDGRPISNQPQHF. The full variable domain, completed using reference TRBV7-9 and TRBJ1-5, is DTGVSQNPRHKITKRGQNVTFRCDPISEHNRLYWYRQTLGQGPEFLTYFQNEAQLEKSRLLSDRFSAERPKGSFSTLEIQRTEQGDSAMYLCASSSDLDGRPISNQPQHFGDGTRLSIL.

This rearrangement joins TRBV6-5 to TRBJ2-5; maybe TRBD1 (5 bases). Germline CDR1 is MNHEY and CDR2 is SVGAGI. V shed 6 bases and J shed 5 bases, with 13 bases lying between them. The CDR3 loop spans 13 amino acids. CDR3 protein: CASSLGVQETQYF. CDR3 coding DNA: TGTGCCAGCAGCTTAGGGGTTCAGGAGACCCAGTACTTC.

The genes are TRBV9 and TRBJ2-7; 10 nucleotides line up with TRBD1. CDR3 length: 16 residues. Germline V gene lookup returns CDR1 SGDLS and CDR2 YYNGEE. The J segment lost 2 bases and the V segment lost 0 bases, leaving 5 bases of the junction unmatched. CDR3 sequence reads: CASSVGPGQGTYEQYF. The DNA of the CDR3 is TGTGCCAGCAGCGTAGGGCCGGGACAGGGGACCTACGAGCAGTACTTC.

A remark on this clone: This specimen includes other DNA sequences encoding the same CDR3. V gene TRBV29-1 combines with J gene TRBJ2-1; D may be TRBD1 or TRBD2 (5 bases each). Germline CDR1 SQVTM, CDR2 ANQGSEA. V was clipped by 4 bases and J by 8 bases, with 6 bases between them. The CDR3 runs to 10 residues. This chain's CDR3 is CSVGGYEQFF. Here the CDR3 DNA reads TGCAGCGTTGGGGGGTATGAGCAGTTCTTC.

This clone is a singleton in its sample. The CDR3 region is CASSSGSRPAGANVLTF. The CDR3 DNA reads TGTGCCAGCAGCTCCGGGAGCCGGCCAGCTGGGGCCAACGTCCTGACTTTC. The chain is built from TRBV7-8 and TRBJ2-6; D may be TRBD2 (6 bases). The germline V and J ends were trimmed by 4 bases and 2 bases, with 15 bases remaining between them. The CDR3 length is 17 residues. Germline V gives CDR1 SGHVS, CDR2 FQNEAQ.

This clone was picked up a small number of times. The chain carries TRBV27 and TRBJ1-6; no clear D. V shed 5 bases and J shed 7 bases, with 6 bases lying between them. The CDR3 totals 12 residues. In germline, CDR1 is MNHEY, CDR2 SMNVEV (reference sequence). Here the CDR3 DNA reads TGTGCCAGCAGTGACCCGAATTCACCCCTCCACTTT. Translating gives CASSDPNSPLHF.

This chain joins TRBV19 and TRBJ2-7; TRBD1 agrees at 8 bases. The CDR3 length is 17 residues. Germline V CDR1 and CDR2: LNHDA, SQIVND (reference sequence). V trimming: 2 bases; J trimming: 2 bases; junction bases outside the gene matches: 11. CDR3 amino acids: CASSIPPNRGRPYEQYF. CDR3 DNA sequence: TGTGCCAGTAGTATACCCCCCAACAGGGGGAGACCCTACGAGCAGTACTTC.

The rearrangement joins TRBV5-6 to TRBJ1-5; 7 nucleotides align to TRBD1. V lost 4 bases to trimming and J lost 3 bases; unmatched junction nucleotides: 4. The CDR3 contains 14 residues. Germline CDR1 is SGHDT and CDR2 is YYEEEE. CDR3 DNA: TGTGCCAGCAGCCTGGGACAGACCAATCAGCCCCAGCATTTT. Translated: CASSLGQTNQPQHF.

This rearrangement joins TRBV6-6 to TRBJ2-1; possibly TRBD2 for D (5 bases). The CDR3 totals 13 residues. The V end was cut by 7 bases, the J end by 4 bases, with 11 bases between. Germline V gene sequence: CDR1 MNHNY, CDR2 SVGAGI (reference sequence). The CDR3 DNA is TGTGCCAGCACAAGCGGTAGATACAATGAGCAGTTCTTC. Its translation is CASTSGRYNEQFF.

The gene calls are TRBV28 and TRBJ2-1, with TRBD2 matching 10 bases. CDR3 size: 15 residues. V gave up 3 bases and J gave up 5 bases; unmatched junction bases: 4. CDR1 is MDHEN, CDR2 SYDVKM, per germline. As DNA, the CDR3 is TGTGCCAGCAGTTTTAGCCTAGCGGGAGACAATGAGCAGTTCTTC. Protein product: CASSFSLAGDNEQFF.

The chain links TRBV9 to TRBJ2-2; possibly TRBD2 for D (7 bases). Trimming left V 0 bases short and J 5 bases short, with 11 bases between. Germline V gene lookup returns CDR1 SGDLS and CDR2 YYNGEE. The CDR3 covers 15 residues. The CDR3 DNA reads TGTGCCAGCAGCGTAGACGGGGGGCAGACCGGGGAGCTGTTTTTT. Translating gives CASSVDGGQTGELFF.

This clone was observed once. The chain joins TRBV5-1 to TRBJ2-1, with TRBD1 identical over 7 bases. This CDR3 comprises 12 residues. CDR1 and CDR2 (germline): SGHRS, YFSETQ. With V trimmed by 0 bases and J by 14 bases, 5 bases remained unmatched. CDR3 residues: CASSLEQGKEFF. The CDR3 DNA follows: TGCGCCAGCAGCTTGGAACAGGGGAAGGAGTTCTTC.

The rearrangement links TRBV19 to TRBJ1-5; a possible D gene is TRBD1 (5 bases). The germline V and J ends were trimmed by 5 bases and 0 bases, with 11 bases remaining between them. Germline CDR1 LNHDA, CDR2 SQIVND (reference sequence). This CDR3 comprises 15 residues. The CDR3 here is CASSWQGYSNQPQHF. The CDR3 DNA follows: TGTGCCAGTAGTTGGCAGGGTTATAGCAATCAGCCCCAGCATTTT. Based on the CDR3 plus reference TRBV19 and TRBJ1-5, the full variable domain is DGGITQSPKYLFRKEGQNVTLSCEQNLNHDAMYWYRQDPGQGLRLIYYSQIVNDFQKGDIAEGYSVSREKKESFPLTVTSAQKNPTAFYLCASSWQGYSNQPQHFGDGTRLSIL.

The chain couples TRBV5-1 to TRBJ1-3; no definite D call. CDR1 is SGHRS and CDR2 is YFSETQ in the germline V gene. This CDR3 has 15 amino acids. The germline V and J ends were trimmed by 2 bases and 0 bases, with 9 bases remaining between them. In DNA form, the CDR3 reads TGCGCCAGCAGCTTCGATAGGAGCTCTGGAAACACCATATATTTT. This codes for CASSFDRSSGNTIYF.

This chain uses TRBV4-1 with TRBJ2-7, with D unresolved. V lost 0 bases, J lost 9 bases, and 9 bases lay in between. From germline, CDR1 is MGHRA and CDR2 YSYEKL. The CDR3 extends over 12 amino acids. CDR3 residues: CASSQDGRRQYF. In DNA, the CDR3 is TGCGCCAGCAGCCAAGATGGGCGACGGCAGTACTTC.

The chain is built from TRBV30 and TRBJ1-1; D may be TRBD1 (6 bases). The CDR3 totals 13 residues. CDR1 is GTSNPN, CDR2 SVGIG, per germline (reference sequence). Deletions cut 1 base from V and 1 base from J, with 7 bases between. CDR3 sequence: CAWSGGQNTEAFF. In nucleotides, the CDR3 is TGTGCCTGGAGTGGGGGACAGAACACTGAAGCTTTCTTT.

V gene TRBV5-4 combines with J gene TRBJ2-7, with 9 bases identical to TRBD1. The CDR3 consists of 15 residues. From germline, CDR1 is SGHNT and CDR2 YYREEE (reference sequence). V dropped 5 bases and J dropped 1; count of bases not matched to a gene: 7. The CDR3, as DNA: TGTGCCAGCAGACGGGACAGGGTTTCGTCCTACGAGCAGTACTTC. This translates into CASRRDRVSSYEQYF.

The V gene is TRBV12-5, the J gene TRBJ1-4; D not resolved. Germline assignment: CDR1 LGHNT and CDR2 FRNRAP. Trimming left V 7 bases short and J 0 bases short, with 9 bases between. This CDR3 has 14 amino acids. The CDR3 spells CASAALTTNEKLFF. CDR3 in DNA: TGTGCTAGTGCCGCCCTTACAACTAATGAAAAACTGTTTTTT.

The CDR3 region has the DNA TGTGCCAGCAGTCCCGGGTCCCGAGGGACCCAGTACTTC. Translation: CASSPGSRGTQYF. The chain employs TRBV28 and TRBJ2-5; D is uncertain. CDR1 and CDR2 (germline): MDHEN, SYDVKM. V was pared by 5 bases and J by 7 bases, with 14 bases between. This CDR3 region has 13 residues.

The chain links TRBV5-1 to TRBJ2-7, with D unresolved. The V end lost 4 bases, the J end lost 5 bases, and 19 bases lay between the germline ends. The CDR3 has 15 residues. Germline CDR1 reads SGHRS; CDR2 reads YFSETQ. The CDR3 region is CASSPVVSAPDEQYF. In nucleotides, the CDR3 is TGCGCCAGCAGCCCGGTCGTGTCGGCTCCGGACGAGCAGTACTTC.